The next 31 T cell receptor beta chains were all read from a single sample in a study of regulatory T cells in long-lasting Graves disease. Investigators prepared the TCR beta libraries by applying iRepertoire HTBI primers and Arm-PCR of CDR3 regions. TCRdb reprocessed the multiplex PCR reads with MiXCR, giving one entry per CDR3 protein. The table records 390,000 or so distinct CDR3 sequences, 12% of them present only once. Time point of the sample: newly diagnosed GD, antithyroid drugs for less than 3 months. PBMC RNA served as the TCR library source. This sample was shared with a second study, whose subject was T cells in Graves' hyperthyroidism and ophthalmopathy.

This specimen was peripheral blood mononuclear cells (PBMCs), taken at new diagnosis, from a patient treated with antithyroid drugs. Receptor source: a young woman with Graves disease.

In its sample, this clonotype was seen many times. The V gene is TRBV7-3, the J gene TRBJ1-1, with unresolved D. Germline V gives CDR1 SGHTA, CDR2 FQGTGA. The V end lost 3 bases, the J end lost 0 bases, and 14 bases lay between the germline ends. The CDR3 has 16 residues. The CDR3 DNA follows: TGTGCCAGCAGCTTTAAAGGCAGAAACATGAACACTGAAGCTTTCTTT. Translating gives CASSFKGRNMNTEAFF.

V usage is TRBV7-9 and J usage is TRBJ2-3; perhaps D is TRBD1 or TRBD2 (5 bases each). The CDR3 has 16 residues. V was shortened by 3 bases and J by 4 bases, with 17 bases between the two germline ends. CDR1 is SEHNR and CDR2 is FQNEAQ in the germline V gene (reference sequence). DNA of the CDR3: TGTGCCAGCAGCTTGGGGACCTTCTACAACGCAGATACGCAGTATTTT. This encodes CASSLGTFYNADTQYF.

This clonotype was detected ten times or more. The genes are TRBV6-2 or TRBV6-3 and TRBJ1-2; 7 nucleotides agree with TRBD1. V lost 6 bases, J lost 7 bases, and 11 bases stayed unmatched. Per the germline V gene, CDR1 is MNHEY and CDR2 is SVGEGT. The CDR3 is 14 residues long. The CDR3 bases are TGTGCCAGCAGAATACAAGACAGGGCGACTGGCTACACCTTC. This sequence encodes CASRIQDRATGYTF.

The chain has TRBV5-1 and TRBJ2-7; D unresolved. There are 15 residues in the CDR3. Germline V CDR1 and CDR2: SGHRS, YFSETQ. V lost 4 bases and J 0 bases, leaving 14 bases between the germline ends. For the CDR3, the DNA is TGCGCCAGCAGCCCCCGGAGTAGCAGCTCCTACGAGCAGTACTTC. Amino acid sequence: CASSPRSSSSYEQYF.

This chain connects TRBV20-1 to TRBJ2-7; the D call may be TRBD1 or TRBD2 (5 bases each). Trimming cost V 1 base and J 3 bases, with 16 bases left between them. Looked up from germline, CDR1 is DFQATT and CDR2 is SNEGSKA (reference sequence). The CDR3 consists of 15 residues. The CDR3: CSARGRDRANYEQYF. The CDR3 nucleotides read TGCAGTGCTAGAGGTCGGGACCGAGCTAACTACGAGCAGTACTTC.

Ten or more counts support this clonotype. The chain links TRBV4-1 to TRBJ1-1, with TRBD1 identical over 8 bases. CDR3 length equals 15 residues. Germline values: CDR1 MGHRA, CDR2 YSYEKL. The V gene end was trimmed by 4 bases and the J gene end by 2 bases; junction bases not matched to a gene: 6. The CDR3 spells CASSPGQGYNTEAFF. CDR3 bases: TGCGCCAGCAGCCCCGGACAGGGATACAACACTGAAGCTTTCTTT.

The rearrangement joins TRBV7-2 to TRBJ1-1; D ambiguous. V shed 0 bases and J shed 5 bases, with 10 bases lying between them. Germline V gives CDR1 SGHTA, CDR2 FQGNSA. The CDR3 has 14 residues. CDR3 nucleotides: TGTGCCAGCAGCTTAGCCTTCTTTGGAACTGAAGCTTTCTTT. Translated: CASSLAFFGTEAFF.

The J gene is TRBJ1-5, the V gene TRBV28, with D unclear. The CDR3 is 12 residues long. V lost 7 bases, J lost 5 bases, and 9 bases lay in between. CDR1 is MDHEN, CDR2 SYDVKM, per germline. The CDR3 sequence: CASNKADQPQHF. CDR3 coding DNA: TGTGCCAGCAATAAGGCGGATCAGCCCCAGCATTTT. The whole variable domain, filled in from reference TRBV28 and TRBJ1-5, reads DVKVTQSSRYLVKRTGEKVFLECVQDMDHENMFWYRQDPGLGLRLIYFSYDVKMKEKGDIPEGYSVSREKKERFSLILESASTNQTSMYLCASNKADQPQHFGDGTRLSIL.

There are many counts of this clonotype. This chain joins TRBV12-3 or TRBV12-4 and TRBJ2-2; 12 bases align to TRBD2. The CDR3 contains 16 residues. V shed 6 bases, J shed 7 bases, and the junction held 9 bases outside the gene matches. Written as DNA, the CDR3 is TGTGCCAGCAGGCGGACTAGCGGGACGGATAGCGGGGAGCTGTTTTTT. This sequence encodes CASRRTSGTDSGELFF.

This clonotype was observed many times. The chain employs TRBV24-1 and TRBJ2-1; the match to TRBD2 covers 11 bases. Losses at the gene ends were 5 bases for V and 0 bases for J; bases not matched to a gene: 8. CDR1 is KGHDR, CDR2 SFDVKD, per germline. The CDR3 consists of 18 residues. The CDR3 DNA is TGTGCCACCAGTGGGTCGGGTAGCGGGGGGGGCTCCTACAATGAGCAGTTCTTC. Encoded protein: CATSGSGSGGGSYNEQFF.

This clonotype has a count of ten or more. The chain links TRBV20-1 to TRBJ1-5, with D maybe TRBD1 (6 bases). V was trimmed by 1 base and J by 4 bases, leaving 8 bases between them. There are 13 residues in the CDR3. Germline CDR1 and CDR2: DFQATT and SNEGSKA (reference sequence). The CDR3 coding sequence is TGCAGTGCTAGAGCAGGGGAGAATCAGCCCCAGCATTTT. This encodes CSARAGENQPQHF.

The V call is TRBV4-3, the J call TRBJ2-1; 8 positions agree with TRBD2. The CDR3 covers 15 residues. V shed 0 bases and J 10 bases; nucleotides not matched to a gene: 8. The germline V gene has CDR1 LGHNA and CDR2 YSLEER. This chain's CDR3 is CASSQDRGLEREQFF. DNA of the CDR3: TGCGCCAGCAGCCAAGATAGGGGACTAGAGAGAGAGCAGTTCTTC.

This clonotype occurred many times. Written as DNA, the CDR3 is TGTGCCAGCTCACCCTCGGGACGGACCTACGAGCAGTACTTC. This codes for CASSPSGRTYEQYF. The chain joins TRBV18 to TRBJ2-7; D tentatively reads TRBD1 or TRBD2 (5 bases each). The CDR3 length is 14 residues. Trimming shortened V by 3 bases and J by 2 bases, and 11 bases separated the two germline ends. Germline CDR1 is KGHSH and CDR2 is LQKENI. The whole variable domain, remainder taken from reference TRBV18 and TRBJ2-7, is NAGVMQNPRHLVRRRGQEARLRCSPMKGHSHVYWYRQLPEEGLKFMVYLQKENIIDESGMPKERFSAEFPKEGPSILRIQQVVRGDSAAYFCASSPSGRTYEQYFGPGTRLTVT.

This rearrangement joins TRBV2 to TRBJ2-3; 11 bases are a match to TRBD2. The CDR3 length is 16 residues. Germline CDR1 SNHLY, CDR2 FYNNEI. J gave up 3 bases and V 7 bases, and 9 bases lay outside the gene matches. The CDR3 DNA reads TGTGCCAGCACTTCACATAGCGGGGGGGTAACAGATACGCAGTATTTT. Protein product: CASTSHSGGVTDTQYF.

In its sample, this clonotype was seen many times. CDR3 sequence: CASSLGTGKTYEQYV. CDR3 nucleotide sequence: TGTGCCAGCAGCCTTGGGACAGGGAAAACCTACGAGCAGTACGTC. This chain connects TRBV6-1 to TRBJ2-7, with 9 nucleotides matching TRBD1. The germline gives CDR1 MNHNS, CDR2 SASEGT. The V gene end was trimmed by 6 bases and the J gene end by 2 bases; junction bases not matched to a gene: 8. CDR3 length equals 15 residues.

Comments on this clonotype: Since a much larger clone is just one base distant, this may be a read error. V is TRBV20-1 and J is TRBJ2-7; possible D gene TRBD2, 5 bases. CDR1 and CDR2 (germline): DFQATT, SNEGSKA (reference sequence). The CDR3 is made up of 15 amino acids. Trimming took off 0 bases at V and 1 base at J, with 13 bases between the two ends. This CDR3 is CSARDRGTGSYEQYF. CDR3 coding DNA: TGCAGTGCTAGAGATCGCGGAACGGGATCCTACGAGCAGTACTTC.

There are a few counts of this clonotype. V is TRBV12-3 or TRBV12-4 and J is TRBJ2-1, with 10 nucleotides matching TRBD2. This CDR3 comprises 16 residues. The ends lost 4 bases at V and 6 bases at J; junction bases unmatched: 9. CDR3 in DNA: TGTGCCAGCAGTTCCCGAACCGGGACTAGCGTCAATGAGCAGTTCTTC. As protein: CASSSRTGTSVNEQFF.

This clonotype was counted many times. The chain carries TRBV4-2 and TRBJ2-5; D is unresolved. V lost 1 base and J lost 1, with 7 bases in between. This CDR3 contains 14 residues. CDR1 and CDR2 from the germline V gene are LGHNA and YNFKEQ. The CDR3 here is CASSQGVAQETQYF. The DNA for the CDR3 is TGTGCCAGCAGCCAAGGCGTGGCCCAAGAGACCCAGTACTTC.

Many counts were recorded for this clonotype. This chain uses TRBV13 with TRBJ2-3, with 9 bases fitting TRBD2. The ends lost 4 bases at V and 3 bases at J; junction bases unmatched: 8. The CDR3 extends over 16 amino acids. Germline CDR1 reads PRHDT; CDR2 reads FYEKMQ (reference sequence). As DNA, the CDR3 is TGTGCCAGCAGCTCCCGACTAGCGGCAACGACAGATACGCAGTATTTT. This encodes CASSSRLAATTDTQYF.

The V and J genes are TRBV20-1 and TRBJ2-1; 8 bases fit TRBD2. Germline CDR1 is DFQATT and CDR2 is SNEGSKA (reference sequence). CDR3 length: 16 amino acids. V lost 5 bases and J lost 0; bases outside the gene matches: 9. The CDR3 nucleotides read TGCAGTGCTGGGGATAGCGGGGCGAACTCCTACAATGAGCAGTTCTTC. Residues: CSAGDSGANSYNEQFF.

This clonotype was counted only a few times. The chain has TRBV25-1 and TRBJ1-2; D call uncertain. V lost 5 bases and J lost 2, with 27 bases in between. CDR3 length: 19 residues. Germline CDR1 and CDR2: MGHDK and SYGVNS. CDR3 bases: TGTGCCAGCAGTAAAGAAAAAAACGATAGGGCCCGGAAGAACTATGGCTACACCTTC. Amino acids: CASSKEKNDRARKNYGYTF.

This clonotype was recorded many times. This rearrangement joins TRBV6-2 or TRBV6-3 to TRBJ1-1; possible D gene TRBD1, 5 bases. Per germline, CDR1 MNHEY and CDR2 SVGEGT. CDR3 length: 13 amino acids. Trimming removed 9 bases from V and 1 base from J, with 12 bases in between. CDR3 coding DNA: TGTGCCAGTTGCCGGACACAGAACACTGAAGCTTTCTTT. It encodes CASCRTQNTEAFF.

V is TRBV6-2 or TRBV6-3 and J is TRBJ1-1; tentative D call: TRBD1 (6 bases). Germline lookup yields CDR1 MNHEY and CDR2 SVGEGT. The CDR3 loop spans 15 amino acids. The V end was cut by 6 bases, the J end by 10 bases, with 24 bases between. The CDR3 spells CASRDPGQSLLRAFF. The CDR3 DNA is TGTGCCAGCAGAGACCCTGGACAGTCATTATTGCGAGCTTTCTTT.

In its sample, this clonotype was seen a few times. This chain links TRBV4-1 with TRBJ2-7; D is possibly TRBD1 (8 bases). Germline V lookup: CDR1 MGHRA, CDR2 YSYEKL. There are 16 residues in the CDR3. The germline V and J ends were trimmed by 4 bases and 0 bases, with 16 bases remaining between them. CDR3 protein: CASSRIQGGSSYEQYV. In DNA form, the CDR3 reads TGCGCCAGCAGCCGAATACAGGGGGGGAGCTCCTACGAGCAGTACGTC.

A few counts support this clonotype. The V gene is TRBV11-2, the J gene TRBJ2-7, with D tentatively TRBD1 (5 bases). V lost 2 bases, J lost 3 bases, and 14 bases lay in between. The CDR3 spans 15 residues. CDR1 SGHAT and CDR2 FQNNGV come from the germline V gene. The CDR3 here is CASSLREQELYEQYF. The CDR3 bases are TGTGCCAGCAGCTTAAGGGAACAGGAACTCTACGAGCAGTACTTC.

This chain uses TRBV7-3 with TRBJ2-1; a weak D match, TRBD1 (5 bases). V dropped 3 bases and J dropped 0 bases, with 9 bases sitting between them. This CDR3 spans 15 amino acids. Germline CDR1 is SGHTA and CDR2 is FQGTGA. CDR3 amino acids: CASSFIRGSYNEQFF. The CDR3 DNA reads as TGTGCCAGCAGCTTTATTAGGGGCTCCTACAATGAGCAGTTCTTC. The whole variable domain, filled in from reference TRBV7-3 and TRBJ2-1, reads GAGVSQTPSNKVTEKGKYVELRCDPISGHTALYWYRQSLGQGPEFLIYFQGTGAADDSGLPNDRFFAVRPEGSVSTLKIQRTERGDSAVYLCASSFIRGSYNEQFFGPGTRLTVL.

This clonotype showed up just a few times. The rearrangement uses TRBV9 and TRBJ2-6, with 10 bases identical to TRBD2. Trimming took 7 bases from V and 0 from J; bases not matched to a gene: 10. Germline assignment: CDR1 SGDLS and CDR2 YYNGEE. The CDR3 contains 18 residues. In DNA form, the CDR3 reads TGTGCCAGCGGTCTAGCGGGAGATCCCGCCTCTGGGGCCAACGTCCTGACTTTC. Its protein product is CASGLAGDPASGANVLTF.

This clonotype has a count of ten or more. This chain joins TRBV3-1 and TRBJ2-7, with 7 bases that match TRBD2. This CDR3 is built from 15 residues. Germline V gene data show CDR1 as LGHDT and CDR2 as YNNKEL (reference sequence). V shed 2 bases and J 3 bases; nucleotides not matched to a gene: 7. The CDR3, as DNA: TGTGCCAGCAGCCAACCGGACGGGAGGATCTACGAGCAGTACGTC. It encodes CASSQPDGRIYEQYV.

Many counts were recorded for this clonotype. The chain is built from TRBV5-6 and TRBJ1-2; D might be TRBD1 (5 bases). CDR3 size: 14 residues. The germline gives CDR1 SGHDT, CDR2 YYEEEE. Trimming took 6 bases from V and 6 from J, leaving 18 bases between them. The DNA of the CDR3 is TGTGCCAGCAACGTACCTGGGGGGTCGGATGGCTACACCTTC. Translation gives CASNVPGGSDGYTF.

This clonotype was picked up many times. The chain recombines TRBV10-1 with TRBJ2-3, with TRBD2 matching over 9 bases. V gave up 3 bases and J gave up 3 bases; unmatched junction bases: 4. Germline V lookup: CDR1 WNHNN, CDR2 SYGVQD (reference sequence). CDR3 size: 15 residues. CDR3 region: CASSDSGRRTDTQYF. As DNA, the CDR3 is TGCGCCAGCAGTGACAGCGGGAGGAGAACAGATACGCAGTATTTT.

This clonotype was counted a single time. The V gene is TRBV28, the J gene TRBJ2-5; D is ambiguous. The end of the DNA is better explained by TRBJ2-1, so the J call may be wrong. Germline V CDR1 and CDR2: MDHEN, SYDVKM. The CDR3 is 12 residues long. In DNA, the CDR3 is TGTGCCAGCAGTTTAGGGGATTTCCACCAGTTCTTC. The encoded protein is CASSLGDFHQFF.